This T cell receptor (beta chain) is from a study of brain T cells in children with intractable seizures. This table comes from immunoSEQ multiplex PCR, and its TCRdb copy is limited to in-frame clones, with some not included. The table includes just under 65,000 clones, 95% to 96% detected once. At least one anti-epileptic drug was given before surgery. Study-wide points: Only CDR3 sequence similarity suggested viral specificity, without known HCMV serostatus. Clones missing pre-surgery may reflect undersampling of that blood sample.

Details on this clone: Its antigen is undetermined.

Source: peripheral blood, taken at surgery. The receptor was derived from a boy under two years old with focal cortical dysplasia and intractable seizures.

The CDR3 protein is CASSPLRVPGELFF. CDR3 nucleotide sequence: TGCGCCAGCAGCCCTCTGAGGGTACCCGGGGAGCTGTTTTTT. This sequence joins TRBV4-3 and TRBJ2-2; D is possibly TRBD2 (5 bases). V was shortened by 4 bases and J by 6 bases, with 12 bases between the two germline ends. Germline CDR1 LGHNA, CDR2 YSLEER. CDR3 length: 14 residues.